The entry below describes one TCR beta chain. Antigen unknown. Trimming removed 5 bases from V and 3 bases from J; junction bases left unmatched: 9. Germline assignment: CDR1 SEHNR and CDR2 FQNEAQ (reference sequence). The CDR3 loop spans 15 amino acids. This PCR relied on a set of 60 Vbeta primers and 13 Jbeta primers. Produced via immunoSEQ multiplex PCR; TCRdb's table is partial and in-frame only. The table records about 40,000 clones, over 60% of them present only once. This entry belongs to a study of cytomegalovirus exposure and HLA in healthy donors. At the time of sampling, donors were nominally healthy, though unrecorded immune exposures were likely. Study-level findings and limits: TCR beta V segments were, for the most part, productive about 87% or about 30% of the time in an earlier analysis.

The rearrangement links TRBV7-9 to TRBJ2-5; TRBD2 matches 7 bases. Sequenced material: PBMCs. The clonotype originates from a man between 35 and 55 years old in good health and CMV-seronegative. The CDR3 nucleotides are TGTGCCAGCAGCCAAGGACCGGGGAGGGAAGAGACCCAGTACTTC. Translated: CASSQGPGREETQYF.